The 10 T cell receptor beta chains below come from one sample, sequenced in a study of beta chain features in type 1 diabetes. Reverse transcribing all isolated RNA meant expressed TCRB transcripts were sequenced. Here immunoSEQ multiplex PCR was the method, and the copy in TCRdb shows in-frame clones only, minus some. The table lists 620,000 or so clones, around 15% of them singletons. The sequenced sample consisted of naive CD4+ T cells from blood. The receptor set was obtained from a man aged 18 to 29 in good health.

This clone was found a few times. This chain connects TRBV9 to TRBJ2-7; TRBD1 agrees at 7 bases. Unmatched junction bases numbered 9, after V lost 3 bases and J lost 6 bases. The CDR3 is made up of 14 amino acids. Germline values: CDR1 SGDLS, CDR2 YYNGEE. The CDR3 reads CASSADRSSPEQYF. CDR3 nucleotide sequence: TGTGCCAGCAGCGCGGACAGGTCCTCCCCCGAGCAGTACTTC.

Regarding this clone: The sample has other DNA sequences that encode this CDR3 too. The V gene is TRBV29-1, the J gene TRBJ1-2; a possible D gene is TRBD1 (6 bases). V dropped 5 bases and J dropped 2 bases, with 9 bases sitting between them. Germline CDR1 is SQVTM and CDR2 is ANQGSEA. The CDR3 has 12 residues. The chain's CDR3 is CSVQGSNYGYTF. DNA for the CDR3: TGCAGCGTTCAGGGGTCCAACTATGGCTACACCTTC.

This clone was observed a handful of times. J is TRBJ2-7 and V is TRBV11-2, with D perhaps given as TRBD1 or TRBD2 (5 bases each). V was cut by 1 base and J by 4 bases, with 17 bases left in between. Germline CDR1 SGHAT, CDR2 FQNNGV. The CDR3 totals 16 residues. CDR3 loop: CASSLVWGSRRYEQYF. The CDR3 nucleotides read TGTGCCAGCAGCTTAGTTTGGGGGAGCCGCAGGTACGAGCAGTACTTC.

The rearrangement uses TRBV28 and TRBJ1-2; D perhaps matches TRBD1 (5 bases). The length of the CDR3 is 13 residues. V was cut by 6 bases and J by 4 bases, with 12 bases left in between. Germline CDR1 reads MDHEN; CDR2 reads SYDVKM. The CDR3 protein is CASRPPGAYGYTF. CDR3 bases: TGTGCCAGCAGACCCCCCGGGGCCTATGGCTACACCTTC.

Ten or more counts support this clone. This rearrangement joins TRBV4-3 to TRBJ2-3; D may be TRBD1 (6 bases). CDR3 length equals 15 residues. Trimming left V 6 bases short and J 2 bases short, with 15 bases between. Germline loops: CDR1 LGHNA, CDR2 YSLEER. Here the CDR3 DNA reads TGCGCCAGCAGTCCTACAGGGTTCCCCACAGATACGCAGTATTTT. Protein product: CASSPTGFPTDTQYF.

This clone has only a few counts. This sequence joins TRBV5-1 and TRBJ2-7; 12 nucleotides line up with TRBD2. The ends lost 4 bases at V and 7 bases at J; junction bases unmatched: 9. The CDR3 length is 15 residues. Germline-derived CDR1 and CDR2 are SGHRS and YFSETQ. CDR3 nucleotides: TGCGCCAGCAGCCAACTAGCGGGAGGTCCTAGGGAGCAGTACTTC. Protein: CASSQLAGGPREQYF.

This chain links TRBV29-1 with TRBJ2-1; possibly TRBD1 for D (6 bases). V lost 4 bases and J 7 bases, leaving 17 bases between the germline ends. Germline assignment: CDR1 SQVTM and CDR2 ANQGSEA. The CDR3 contains 14 residues. CDR3 sequence: CSVGTVRGSNEQFF. CDR3 sequence (DNA): TGCAGCGTTGGAACGGTGAGGGGGTCTAATGAGCAGTTCTTC.

The sample holds a few counts of this clone. The chain uses TRBV6-6 and TRBJ1-5; D not resolved. The germline V and J ends were trimmed by 5 bases and 5 bases, with 4 bases remaining between them. CDR3 length equals 11 residues. CDR1 and CDR2 (germline): MNHNY, SVGAGI (reference sequence). This CDR3 is CASSLDQPQHF. Here the CDR3 DNA reads TGTGCCAGCAGTCTCGATCAGCCCCAGCATTTT.

The chain links TRBV28 to TRBJ1-1; the D gene is possibly TRBD1 (6 bases). V shed 4 bases and J shed 0 bases, with 12 bases lying between them. CDR1 MDHEN and CDR2 SYDVKM come from the germline V gene. This CDR3 region has 15 residues. CDR3 DNA sequence: TGTGCCAGCAGTTCGGGACACCTTATGAACACTGAAGCTTTCTTT. Protein product: CASSSGHLMNTEAFF.

The chain couples TRBV7-8 to TRBJ2-1; 12 nucleotides match TRBD2. The V gene's germline CDR1 is SGHVS and CDR2 FQNEAQ. The length of the CDR3 is 15 residues. V was pared by 4 bases and J by 4 bases, with 2 bases of the junction left unmatched. As DNA, the CDR3 is TGTGCCAGCAGCTCGACTAGCGGGAGATACAATGAGCAGTTCTTC. As protein: CASSSTSGRYNEQFF.